A single sample is the source of the 7 T cell receptor beta chains below, sequenced in a study of T cell changes during pregnancy in multiple sclerosis. Using immunoSEQ multiplex PCR, the repertoire was profiled, and TCRdb retains in-frame clones only, with some absent. The data show approximately 41,000 clones, 89% seen once. The sample here was CD4+ T cells from peripheral blood mononuclear cells, taken in the first trimester of pregnancy. The receptor source for this set is a female donor with multiple sclerosis, enrolled in a pregnancy study.

This rearrangement joins TRBV6-5 to TRBJ2-5; unclear D gene. V lost 6 bases and J 3 bases, leaving 14 bases between the germline ends. CDR3 size: 14 residues. Germline V gene lookup returns CDR1 MNHEY and CDR2 SVGAGI. The CDR3: CASRATSTKETQYF. CDR3 sequence (DNA): TGTGCCAGCAGGGCGACAAGCACAAAAGAGACCCAGTACTTC.

The gene calls are TRBV10-1 and TRBJ2-1; TRBD1 aligns across 7 bases. Per the germline V gene, CDR1 is WNHNN and CDR2 is SYGVQD (reference sequence). There are 13 residues in the CDR3. J was trimmed by 9 bases and V by 5 bases; bases with no gene match: 7. Here the CDR3 DNA reads TGCGCCAGCAGTTACGACAGGGAAAGTGAGCAGTTCTTC. Translated: CASSYDRESEQFF.

In this sample, this clone turned up a few times. The rearrangement links TRBV7-9 to TRBJ1-1; 9 bases align to TRBD1. The V segment lost 5 bases and the J segment 1 base; nucleotides outside the gene matches: 8. Germline-derived CDR1 and CDR2 are SEHNR and FQNEAQ (reference sequence). This CDR3 is 16 amino acids long. The DNA for the CDR3 is TGTGCCAGCAGCCTACAGGGGGCGCTTGGGAACACTGAAGCTTTCTTT. This sequence encodes CASSLQGALGNTEAFF.

V usage is TRBV7-9 and J usage is TRBJ1-2, with a weak D call TRBD1 (5 bases). The CDR3 consists of 14 residues. CDR1 is SEHNR and CDR2 is FQNEAQ in the germline V gene (reference sequence). Trimming shortened V by 5 bases and J by 7 bases, and 17 bases separated the two germline ends. CDR3 sequence reads: CASSHPGLLVGYTF. For the CDR3, the DNA is TGTGCCAGCAGCCATCCGGGACTTTTAGTTGGCTACACCTTC. The whole variable domain, filled in from reference TRBV7-9 and TRBJ1-2, reads DTGVSQNPRHKITKRGQNVTFRCDPISEHNRLYWYRQTLGQGPEFLTYFQNEAQLEKSRLLSDRFSAERPKGSFSTLEIQRTEQGDSAMYLCASSHPGLLVGYTFGSGTRLTVV.

The rearrangement uses TRBV11-2 and TRBJ1-2; TRBD1 might be the D (6 bases). The germline V gene encodes CDR1 SGHAT and CDR2 FQNNGV. Trimming left V 4 bases short and J 8 bases short, with 20 bases between. There are 15 residues in the CDR3. CDR3 bases: TGTGCCAGCAGCTCCTATACCGAGGGGGGGCTAGGCTACACCTTC. As protein: CASSSYTEGGLGYTF. Filled out from reference TRBV11-2 and TRBJ1-2, the complete variable domain reads EAGVAQSPRYKIIEKRQSVAFWCNPISGHATLYWYQQILGQGPKLLIQFQNNGVVDDSQLPKDRFSAERLKGVDSTLKIQPAKLEDSAVYLCASSSYTEGGLGYTFGSGTRLTVV.

The J gene is TRBJ1-1, the V gene TRBV7-2, with D maybe TRBD1 (6 bases). Trimming removed 5 bases from V and 2 bases from J, with 18 bases in between. The germline CDR1 and CDR2 sequences are SGHTA and FQGNSA. The CDR3 has 16 residues. The DNA for the CDR3 is TGTGCCAGCAGCCCCCGGACAGCTCCATTTAACACTGAAGCTTTCTTT. It specifies CASSPRTAPFNTEAFF.

This chain connects TRBV28 to TRBJ2-5, with 11 bases fitting TRBD2. This CDR3 region has 16 residues. V was pared by 8 bases and J by 4 bases, with 12 bases of the junction left unmatched. In germline, CDR1 is MDHEN, CDR2 SYDVKM. CDR3 sequence (DNA): TGTGCCAGCGCCTTAGATCTACTAGCGGGAGTAGAGACCCAGTACTTC. Translation: CASALDLLAGVETQYF. Based on the CDR3 plus reference TRBV28 and TRBJ2-5, the full variable domain is DVKVTQSSRYLVKRTGEKVFLECVQDMDHENMFWYRQDPGLGLRLIYFSYDVKMKEKGDIPEGYSVSREKKERFSLILESASTNQTSMYLCASALDLLAGVETQYFGPGTRLLVL.